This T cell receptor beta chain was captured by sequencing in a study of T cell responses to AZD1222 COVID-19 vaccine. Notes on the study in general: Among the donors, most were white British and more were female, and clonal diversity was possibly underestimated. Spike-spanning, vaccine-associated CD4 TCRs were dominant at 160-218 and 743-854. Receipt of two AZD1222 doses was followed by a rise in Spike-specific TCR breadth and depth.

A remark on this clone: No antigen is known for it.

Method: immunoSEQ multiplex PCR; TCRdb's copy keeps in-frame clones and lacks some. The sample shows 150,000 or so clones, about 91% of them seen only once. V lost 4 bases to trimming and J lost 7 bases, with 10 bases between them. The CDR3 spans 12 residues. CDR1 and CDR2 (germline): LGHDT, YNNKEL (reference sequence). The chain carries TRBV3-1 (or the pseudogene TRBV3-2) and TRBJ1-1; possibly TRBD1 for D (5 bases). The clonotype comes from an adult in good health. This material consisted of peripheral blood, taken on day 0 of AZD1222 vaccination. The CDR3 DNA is TGTGCCAGCAGCCGCTCCAGGGATGAAGCTTTCTTT. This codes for CASSRSRDEAFF.